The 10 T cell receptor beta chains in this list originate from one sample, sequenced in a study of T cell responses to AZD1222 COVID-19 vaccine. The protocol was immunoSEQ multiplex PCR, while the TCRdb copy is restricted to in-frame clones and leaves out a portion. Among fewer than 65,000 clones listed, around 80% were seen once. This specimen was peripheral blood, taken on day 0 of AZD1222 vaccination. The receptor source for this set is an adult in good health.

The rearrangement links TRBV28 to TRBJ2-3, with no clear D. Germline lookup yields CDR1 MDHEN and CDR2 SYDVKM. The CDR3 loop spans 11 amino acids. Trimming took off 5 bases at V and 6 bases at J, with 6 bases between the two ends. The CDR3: CASSTMDTQYF. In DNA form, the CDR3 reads TGTGCCAGCAGTACGATGGATACGCAGTATTTT.

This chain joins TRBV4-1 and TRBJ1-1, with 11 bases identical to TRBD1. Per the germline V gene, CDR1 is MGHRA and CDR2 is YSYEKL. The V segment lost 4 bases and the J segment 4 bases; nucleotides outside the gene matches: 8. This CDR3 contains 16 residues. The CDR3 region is CASSPGQGASGTEAFF. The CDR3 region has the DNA TGCGCCAGCAGCCCAGGACAGGGGGCTTCTGGCACTGAAGCTTTCTTT.

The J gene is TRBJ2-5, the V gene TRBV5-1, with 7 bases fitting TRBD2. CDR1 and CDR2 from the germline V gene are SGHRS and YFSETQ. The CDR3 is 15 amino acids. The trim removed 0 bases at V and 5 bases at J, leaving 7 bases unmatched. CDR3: CASSLAGLDKETQYF. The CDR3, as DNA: TGCGCCAGCAGCTTGGCAGGACTAGATAAGGAGACCCAGTACTTC. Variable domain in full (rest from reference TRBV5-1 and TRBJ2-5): KAGVTQTPRYLIKTRGQQVTLSCSPISGHRSVSWYQQTPGQGLQFLFEYFSETQRNKGNFPGRFSGRQFSNSRSEMNVSTLELGDSALYLCASSLAGLDKETQYFGPGTRLLVL.

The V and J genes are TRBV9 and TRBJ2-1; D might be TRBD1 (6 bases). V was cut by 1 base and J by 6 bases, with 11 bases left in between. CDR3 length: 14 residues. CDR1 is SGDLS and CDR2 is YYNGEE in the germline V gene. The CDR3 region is CASSVLEGGNEQFF. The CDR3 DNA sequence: TGTGCCAGCAGCGTATTAGAAGGGGGCAATGAGCAGTTCTTC.

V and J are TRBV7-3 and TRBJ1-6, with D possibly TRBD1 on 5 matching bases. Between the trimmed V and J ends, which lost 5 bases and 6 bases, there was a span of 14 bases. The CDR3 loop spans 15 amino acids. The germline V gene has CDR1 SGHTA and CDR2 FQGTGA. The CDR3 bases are TGTGCCAGCAGCCGGCGAGGGGATGTTAATTCACCCCTCCACTTT. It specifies CASSRRGDVNSPLHF.

Here the CDR3 DNA reads TGTGCCAGCAGCCCCCGGAACGCGGGCAACACTGAAGCTTTCTTT. Translation gives CASSPRNAGNTEAFF. This rearrangement joins TRBV3-1 (or the pseudogene TRBV3-2) to TRBJ1-1; D unresolved. The germline CDR1 and CDR2 sequences are LGHDT and YNNKEL (reference sequence). V lost 4 bases, J lost 2 bases, and 14 bases lay in between. The CDR3 totals 15 residues.

Here the CDR3 reads CASSYSGQNYGYTF. DNA for the CDR3: TGTGCCAGCAGTTACTCCGGGCAGAACTATGGCTACACCTTC. The chain recombines TRBV6-5 with TRBJ1-2; D remains unclear. Trimming shortened V by 0 bases and J by 2 bases, and 7 bases separated the two germline ends. The germline gives CDR1 MNHEY, CDR2 SVGAGI. The CDR3 runs 14 residues.

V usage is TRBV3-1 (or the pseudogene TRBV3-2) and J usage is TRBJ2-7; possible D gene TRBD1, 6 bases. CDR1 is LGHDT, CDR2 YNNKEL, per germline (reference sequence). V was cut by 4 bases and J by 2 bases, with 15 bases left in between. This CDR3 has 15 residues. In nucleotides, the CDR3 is TGTGCCAGCAGCCGCCTTCAGGGGAACCCCTACGAGCAGTACTTC. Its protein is CASSRLQGNPYEQYF.

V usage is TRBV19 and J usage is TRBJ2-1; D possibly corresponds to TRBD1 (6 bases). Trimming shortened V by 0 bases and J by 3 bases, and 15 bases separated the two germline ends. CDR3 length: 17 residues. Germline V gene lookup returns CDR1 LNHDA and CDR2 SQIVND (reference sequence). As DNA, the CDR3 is TGTGCCAGTAGTATAGATCTTAAGACAGGTAACTACAATGAGCAGTTCTTC. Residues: CASSIDLKTGNYNEQFF.

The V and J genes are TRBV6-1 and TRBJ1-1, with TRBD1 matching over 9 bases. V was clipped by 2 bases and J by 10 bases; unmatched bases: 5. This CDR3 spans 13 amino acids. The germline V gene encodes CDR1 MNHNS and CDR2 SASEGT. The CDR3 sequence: CASSEPGTGSAFF. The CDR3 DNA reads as TGTGCCAGCAGTGAACCTGGGACAGGGTCAGCTTTCTTT.